The T cell receptor (beta chain) under discussion was sequenced for a study of early T cells in non-severe SARS-CoV-2 infection. Overall study: The input, bulk RNA from unsorted whole blood, was sequenced, and chains were unpaired.

The germline gives CDR1 WNHNN, CDR2 SYGVQD (reference sequence). The CDR3 totals 16 residues. The ends were cut back, 2 bases at V and 7 bases at J, with 15 bases in the middle. This clonotype has just a few counts. Its antigen is not known. Study-level findings and limits: The study's VDJdb matching favored anti-spike CD8 responses and missed private and CD4 specificities.

Attachment of unique molecular identifiers to individual cDNA molecules was performed. One entry per CDR3 protein results from TCRdb running MiXCR on the 5' RACE reads. The sample includes about 43,000 distinct CDR3 sequences, about 11% of them seen just once. The TCR was taken from an adult who was a healthcare worker with PCR-confirmed SARS-CoV-2 infection or an uninfected control (not recorded which). The specimen was whole blood. The chain uses TRBV10-1 and TRBJ1-6, with D unresolved. Here the CDR3 DNA reads TGCGCCAGCAGTGAGGGCAGTTTCCCCTCGAATTCACCCCTCCACTTT. Translation: CASSEGSFPSNSPLHF.